The 28 T cell receptor beta chains given below trace back to one sample, sequenced in a study. One entry per CDR3 protein results from TCRdb running MiXCR on the RT-PCR reads. The sample has about 700,000 distinct CDR3 sequences; 13% to 15% are singletons. The sample taken for sequencing was memory CD4+ T cells from blood. These TCRs come from a female donor in good health, serving as a healthy control.

This clonotype was detected ten times or more. The chain combines TRBV6-6 with TRBJ2-5; TRBD2 matches at 8 bases. Germline-derived CDR1 and CDR2 are MNHNY and SVGAGI (reference sequence). The CDR3 covers 14 residues. The trim removed 6 bases at V and 5 bases at J, leaving 8 bases unmatched. For the CDR3, the DNA is TGTGCCAGCAGGATAGCGGGGCCCAGGGAGACCCAGTACTTC. As protein: CASRIAGPRETQYF.

The chain joins TRBV7-9 to TRBJ2-1, with TRBD2 matching over 11 bases. The V gene end was trimmed by 3 bases and the J gene end by 6 bases; junction bases not matched to a gene: 10. Germline loops: CDR1 SEHNR, CDR2 FQNEAQ (reference sequence). This CDR3 spans 17 amino acids. In DNA form, the CDR3 reads TGTGCCAGCAGCTTTCCAGGGACTAGCGGCTGGACCAATGAGCAGTTCTTC. Amino acids: CASSFPGTSGWTNEQFF. Together with reference TRBV7-9 and TRBJ2-1, the CDR3 gives the full variable domain: DTGVSQNPRHKITKRGQNVTFRCDPISEHNRLYWYRQTLGQGPEFLTYFQNEAQLEKSRLLSDRFSAERPKGSFSTLEIQRTEQGDSAMYLCASSFPGTSGWTNEQFFGPGTRLTVL.

There are a few counts of this clonotype. This chain links TRBV6-4 with TRBJ2-2; TRBD2 aligns across 10 bases. In germline, CDR1 is MRHNA, CDR2 SNTAGT. Germline trimming cut 5 bases from V and 1 base from J; bases unmatched to any gene: 1. CDR3 length: 15 residues. DNA of the CDR3: TGTGCCAGCAGTCCTAGCGGGAGGAACACCGGGGAGCTGTTTTTT. Protein: CASSPSGRNTGELFF.

This clonotype has a handful of counts. The CDR3 is CASSRTDARIRGQYF. Written as DNA, the CDR3 is TGTGCCAGCAGCAGAACTGACGCAAGGATACGAGGGCAGTACTTC. The genes are TRBV7-9 and TRBJ2-7; D is ambiguous. This CDR3 is built from 15 residues. V lost 5 bases and J 9 bases, leaving 23 bases between the germline ends. CDR1 is SEHNR and CDR2 is FQNEAQ in the germline V gene (reference sequence).

The V gene is TRBV20-1, the J gene TRBJ2-4; 11 bases line up with TRBD1. Germline CDR1 is DFQATT and CDR2 is SNEGSKA (reference sequence). Trimming cost V 6 bases and J 2 bases; bases outside gene matches: 9. The CDR3 is made up of 16 amino acids. CDR3 loop: CSAKIGQGASKNIQYF. The CDR3 nucleotides are TGCAGTGCCAAGATTGGACAGGGGGCATCCAAAAACATTCAGTACTTC.

This clonotype came up a few times. The chain recombines TRBV20-1 with TRBJ1-4; the D gene is possibly TRBD1 (5 bases). V was cut by 6 bases and J by 5 bases, with 13 bases left in between. The CDR3 sequence is 13 residues long. Germline CDR1 DFQATT, CDR2 SNEGSKA (reference sequence). The CDR3 region is CSAEGRPNEKLFF. Written as DNA, the CDR3 is TGCAGTGCCGAGGGACGGCCAAATGAAAAACTGTTTTTT.

The table lists this clonotype with a few counts. This chain joins TRBV20-1 and TRBJ2-3, with D perhaps TRBD2 (7 bases). The CDR3 consists of 13 residues. V lost 4 bases and J 4 bases, leaving 12 bases between the germline ends. Germline CDR1 is DFQATT and CDR2 is SNEGSKA (reference sequence). The CDR3 bases are TGCAGTGCTATCTCGGGGGGCGCAGATACGCAGTATTTT. Its protein is CSAISGGADTQYF.

The chain links TRBV20-1 to TRBJ2-7, with 8 bases lining up with TRBD1. Germline V gene lookup returns CDR1 DFQATT and CDR2 SNEGSKA (reference sequence). CDR3 length: 12 residues. The ends lost 4 bases at V and 5 bases at J; junction bases unmatched: 4. The CDR3 sequence is CSAKQGGDEQYF. The CDR3 nucleotides read TGCAGTGCTAAACAGGGGGGTGACGAGCAGTACTTC.

The V gene is TRBV9, the J gene TRBJ2-1; TRBD1 matches at 9 bases. Looked up from germline, CDR1 is SGDLS and CDR2 is YYNGEE. The CDR3 length is 17 residues. Trimming at V came to 0 bases and at J to 4 bases, leaving 8 bases not matched to a gene. The CDR3 region has the DNA TGTGCCAGCAGCGTAGGGGCCGGGACAGGGTATTACAATGAGCAGTTCTTC. It encodes CASSVGAGTGYYNEQFF. Drawing the rest from reference TRBV9 and TRBJ2-1, the complete variable domain is DSGVTQTPKHLITATGQRVTLRCSPRSGDLSVYWYQQSLDQGLQFLIQYYNGEERAKGNILERFSAQQFPDLHSELNLSSLELGDSALYFCASSVGAGTGYYNEQFFGPGTRLTVL.

This clonotype has more than one count but fewer than ten. The chain combines TRBV7-2 with TRBJ2-7, with 9 bases identical to TRBD2. CDR3 length: 18 residues. Germline loops: CDR1 SGHTA, CDR2 FQGNSA. Trimming at V came to 6 bases and at J to 0 bases, leaving 15 bases not matched to a gene. The CDR3 loop reads CASSKRGHRTSDSYEQYF. The CDR3 nucleotides are TGTGCCAGCAGTAAAAGGGGGCACCGGACTAGCGACTCCTACGAGCAGTACTTC.

The gene calls are TRBV7-6 and TRBJ2-5; perhaps TRBD1 as D (5 bases). V lost 6 bases and J lost 3, with 14 bases in between. The CDR3 loop spans 14 amino acids. CDR1 is SGHVS and CDR2 is FNYEAQ in the germline V gene. DNA for the CDR3: TGTGCCAGCAGACGAGCCCTAGGGGAAGAGACCCAGTACTTC. Protein sequence: CASRRALGEETQYF.

V and J are TRBV9 and TRBJ2-1; TRBD1 aligns across 10 bases. Per the germline V gene, CDR1 is SGDLS and CDR2 is YYNGEE. This CDR3 spans 18 amino acids. V dropped 3 bases and J dropped 6; count of bases not matched to a gene: 15. For the CDR3, the DNA is TGTGCCAGCAGCGCCCTGGCCCGACAGGGGGCCCCCGGCAATGAGCAGTTCTTC. Its translation: CASSALARQGAPGNEQFF. The entire variable domain, with the rest obtained from reference TRBV9 and TRBJ2-1, is as follows: DSGVTQTPKHLITATGQRVTLRCSPRSGDLSVYWYQQSLDQGLQFLIQYYNGEERAKGNILERFSAQQFPDLHSELNLSSLELGDSALYFCASSALARQGAPGNEQFFGPGTRLTVL.

This clonotype was detected a few times. V is TRBV13 and J is TRBJ2-1; 8 bases match TRBD2. The junction had 12 bases not matched to a gene; V was cut back by 5 bases and J by 6 bases. The CDR3 consists of 16 residues. Germline CDR1 and CDR2: PRHDT and FYEKMQ (reference sequence). The CDR3 nucleotides read TGTGCCAGCAGCCCCGCCGGGAGCGGGAGCGTCAATGAGCAGTTCTTC. This codes for CASSPAGSGSVNEQFF.

Ten or more counts support this clonotype. CDR3: CASSYSIPSYGYTF. The DNA for the CDR3 is TGTGCCAGCAGTTACTCGATTCCCAGCTATGGCTACACCTTC. The chain has TRBV6-5 and TRBJ1-2; no clear D. Trimming stripped 0 bases from V and 4 bases from J, with 9 bases between. Germline assignment: CDR1 MNHEY and CDR2 SVGAGI. The CDR3 is 14 amino acids.

This clonotype showed up just a few times. The chain links TRBV27 to TRBJ2-7; 7 nucleotides line up with TRBD1. V lost 4 bases, J lost 2 bases, and 5 bases stayed unmatched. This CDR3 has 14 amino acids. In germline, CDR1 is MNHEY, CDR2 SMNVEV (reference sequence). CDR3 in DNA: TGTGCCAGCAGTTCCGGACAGGCCACCTACGAGCAGTACTTC. It translates to CASSSGQATYEQYF.

This clonotype was recorded at least ten times. CDR3 sequence reads: CASSLVAEWGGYTF. The CDR3 DNA follows: TGTGCCAGCAGCTTAGTAGCCGAATGGGGTGGCTACACCTTC. V and J are TRBV7-2 and TRBJ1-2; D remains ambiguous. The CDR3 covers 14 residues. V dropped 1 base and J dropped 7 bases, with 13 bases sitting between them. Germline values: CDR1 SGHTA, CDR2 FQGNSA.

This clonotype was counted only a few times. J is TRBJ2-7 and V is TRBV2; possible D gene TRBD1, 6 bases. Trimming stripped 6 bases from V and 7 bases from J, with 19 bases between. This CDR3 comprises 14 residues. Germline CDR1 is SNHLY and CDR2 is FYNNEI. The CDR3 DNA follows: TGTGCCAGCAGGAGCAGGGGATCGCTTCCTGAGCAGTACTTC. It is translated as CASRSRGSLPEQYF. Full variable domain (outside the CDR3, taken from reference TRBV2 and TRBJ2-7): EPEVTQTPSHQVTQMGQEVILRCVPISNHLYFYWYRQILGQKVEFLVSFYNNEISEKSEIFDDQFSVERPDGSNFTLKIRSTKLEDSAMYFCASRSRGSLPEQYFGPGTRLTVT.

The table lists this clonotype with many counts. This chain links TRBV20-1 with TRBJ2-7; D remains unclear. Trimming stripped 2 bases from V and 2 bases from J, with 4 bases between. Germline values: CDR1 DFQATT, CDR2 SNEGSKA (reference sequence). This CDR3 has 11 amino acids. CDR3 sequence: CSARTTYEQYF. CDR3 sequence (DNA): TGCAGTGCTAGAACCACCTACGAGCAGTACTTC.

This clonotype was seen only a few times. The V and J genes are TRBV7-2 and TRBJ2-7, with a tentative D call TRBD1 (5 bases). V lost 5 bases and J 4 bases, leaving 15 bases between the germline ends. Per germline, CDR1 SGHTA and CDR2 FQGNSA. CDR3 length: 14 amino acids. CDR3 sequence (DNA): TGTGCCAGCAGCCCCTACGGACACACTTACGAGCAGTACTTC. Translating gives CASSPYGHTYEQYF.

This clonotype was counted many times. V gene TRBV12-3 or TRBV12-4 combines with J gene TRBJ1-1, with 9 positions matching TRBD1. V lost 3 bases to trimming and J lost 5 bases; unmatched junction nucleotides: 4. CDR3 length equals 14 residues. CDR3 sequence (DNA): TGTGCCAGCAGTTTGGGGACAGGGAGGACTGAAGCTTTCTTT. Translating gives CASSLGTGRTEAFF.

The chain recombines TRBV27 with TRBJ2-1, with 7 bases lining up with TRBD2. CDR1 is MNHEY, CDR2 SMNVEV, per germline (reference sequence). The CDR3 has 15 residues. Trimming took 2 bases from V and 9 from J; bases not matched to a gene: 10. CDR3 region: CASSLEFAGVGEQFF. CDR3 nucleotide sequence: TGTGCCAGCAGTTTAGAATTTGCGGGGGTTGGTGAGCAGTTCTTC.

The chain uses TRBV7-3 and TRBJ1-4; no clear D. CDR1 and CDR2 (germline): SGHTA, FQGTGA. The V and J ends lost 1 base and 8 bases respectively, with 8 bases between them. This CDR3 comprises 13 residues. Here the CDR3 DNA reads TGTGCCAGCAGCTTAAATGCGGGCGAAAAACTGTTTTTT. Amino acid sequence: CASSLNAGEKLFF.

The chain uses TRBV4-3 and TRBJ2-7; 11 bases map to TRBD2. The CDR3 runs to 15 residues. Looked up from germline, CDR1 is LGHNA and CDR2 is YSLEER. V shed 4 bases, J shed 5 bases, and the junction held 7 bases outside the gene matches. CDR3 sequence: CASSRQLAGVNEQYF. As DNA, the CDR3 is TGCGCCAGCAGCCGCCAACTAGCGGGAGTAAACGAGCAGTACTTC.

This clonotype has just a few counts. The chain is built from TRBV5-1 and TRBJ2-5; TRBD1 might be the D (5 bases). V was pared by 1 base and J by 5 bases, with 15 bases between. Germline CDR1 is SGHRS and CDR2 is YFSETQ. There are 15 residues in the CDR3. CDR3 loop: CASSLTGPLTETQYF. Written as DNA, the CDR3 is TGCGCCAGCAGCTTGACAGGCCCTCTTACCGAGACCCAGTACTTC.

This clonotype was counted a few times. The V and J genes are TRBV6-9 and TRBJ2-3; 7 nucleotides align to TRBD1. Germline V gene sequence: CDR1 MNHGY, CDR2 SVAAGI. The V gene end was trimmed by 6 bases and the J gene end by 0 bases; junction bases not matched to a gene: 18. The CDR3 sequence is 19 residues long. Here the CDR3 reads CASRPNLGTDIPSTDTQYF. In DNA form, the CDR3 reads TGTGCCAGCAGGCCTAATCTTGGGACAGACATTCCTAGCACAGATACGCAGTATTTT.

This rearrangement joins TRBV6-2 or TRBV6-3 to TRBJ1-5; D may be TRBD1 (6 bases). The CDR3 has 16 amino acids. The V end was cut by 5 bases, the J end by 3 bases, with 17 bases between. Germline assignment: CDR1 MNHEY and CDR2 SVGEGT. DNA of the CDR3: TGTGCCAGCAGTCCCCGGGGGGGCCTAGTCAATCAGCCCCAGCATTTT. Its translation is CASSPRGGLVNQPQHF.

This clonotype was counted between two and nine times. V gene TRBV6-5 combines with J gene TRBJ1-5, with 7 bases identical to TRBD1. The V gene end was trimmed by 8 bases and the J gene end by 2 bases; junction bases not matched to a gene: 9. Germline V lookup: CDR1 MNHEY, CDR2 SVGAGI. This CDR3 spans 15 amino acids. For the CDR3, the DNA is TGTGCCAGCTGGGCGACAGGGAGCGGCAATCAGCCCCAGCATTTT. It codes for CASWATGSGNQPQHF.

In regard to this clonotype: The junction departs from germline at one end; a sequencing error may be responsible. This chain joins TRBV7-3 and TRBJ2-1, with 7 bases lining up with TRBD1. Germline lookup yields CDR1 SGHTA and CDR2 FQGTGA. This CDR3 is built from 10 residues. The CDR3 nucleotides are TGTGCCAGCAGCTTAGACAGGGTGGTCTTC. Translation gives CASSLDRVVF.